This is a list of T cell receptor beta chains from one sample in a study of regulatory T cells in long-lasting Graves disease. TCRdb fed the multiplex PCR reads into MiXCR, producing one record per CDR3 protein. Of approximately 350,000 distinct CDR3 sequences in the sample, 10% to 15% are singletons; the top ten hold 18%. These data also formed part of another study, on T cells in Graves' hyperthyroidism and ophthalmopathy.

The source material was peripheral blood mononuclear cells (PBMCs), sampled at new diagnosis, from a patient treated with antithyroid drugs. Receptors were obtained from a woman between 18 and 29 years old with Graves disease. Each CDR3 is given with its conserved first and last residue. Each record gives: J gene, D gene, clone size, V gene, CDR3 protein, CDR3 DNA. The D gene is left open where the match is weak. Not every row has a clone size; where given, it reads once, few, many or a size class.

TRBJ1-2,-,-,TRBV5-1,CASRPDKGTSANYGYTF,TGCGCCAGCCGACCGGACAAGGGAACTTCAGCTAACTATGGCTACACCTTC
TRBJ2-1,-,-,TRBV14,CASSQGLTRPYEQFF,TGTGCCAGCAGCCAAGGCTTAACTCGACCCTATGAGCAGTTCTTC
TRBJ1-2,TRBD1,many,TRBV29-1,CSVEVHPTGISTNYGYTF,TGCAGCGTTGAAGTGCACCCGACAGGGATTTCGACTAACTATGGCTACACCTTC
TRBJ2-3,-,many,TRBV20-1,CSARVTGERDTQYF,TGCAGTGCTAGAGTAACGGGAGAGCGAGATACGCAGTATTTT
TRBJ1-1,-,many,TRBV2,CASSESWGGPRLTEAFF,TGTGCCAGCAGTGAGAGCTGGGGGGGCCCCCGTCTCACTGAAGCTTTCTTT
TRBJ1-1,-,many,TRBV7-9,CASSPIGQKLMNTEAFF,TGTGCCAGCAGCCCAATCGGACAGAAACTTATGAACACTGAAGCTTTCTTT
TRBJ1-5,TRBD1,many,TRBV28,CASRLQGAGNQPQHF,TGTGCCAGCAGGCTACAGGGGGCTGGGAATCAGCCCCAGCATTTT
TRBJ2-1,-,many,TRBV7-2,CASSFEVEQFF,TGTGCCAGCAGCTTTGAGGTTGAGCAGTTCTTC
TRBJ1-2,-,many,TRBV7-9,CASSLLGGDYGYTF,TGTGCCAGCAGCTTGTTAGGGGGTGACTATGGCTACACCTTC
TRBJ1-5,-,many,TRBV6-1,CATWGGSQPQHF,TGTGCCACATGGGGAGGTTCCCAGCCCCAGCATTTT
TRBJ1-2,-,many,TRBV28,CASSRPQGLEDYGYTF,TGTGCCAGCAGCCGACCCCAGGGGTTAGAGGACTATGGCTACACCTTC
TRBJ2-1,-,many,TRBV7-9,CASSLPLGVPFDEQFF,TGTGCCAGCAGCCTCCCGTTGGGGGTCCCCTTTGATGAGCAGTTCTTC
TRBJ1-1,-,many,TRBV20-1,CSARGGLNTEAFF,TGCAGTGCTAGAGGAGGGCTTAACACTGAAGCTTTCTTT
TRBJ1-2,-,many,TRBV6-1,CASSTPGGPRGYTF,TGTGCCAGCAGTACCCCGGGGGGGCCTCGCGGCTACACCTTC
TRBJ2-3,-,many,TRBV7-2,CASGHRGPQYF,TGTGCCAGCGGACACCGGGGACCTCAGTATTTT
TRBJ2-5,TRBD1,-,TRBV9,CASSTRQGWRETQYF,TGTGCCAGCAGCACAAGACAGGGGTGGCGAGAGACCCAGTACTTC